Presented here are 20 T cell receptor beta chains from one specimen sequenced in a study of vaccination effects on CD4 cells after COVID-19. Some clones are missing from TCRdb's copy, which holds only in-frame ones; the method was immunoSEQ multiplex PCR. Of 20,000 or so clones in the sample, approximately 74% were seen once. Antigen-specific CD4+ T cells were first expanded with viral peptide pools by the ViraFEST assay and only then sequenced. Culture proceeded for under twelve days, and CD4+ T cells were then isolated. The person had a PCR-confirmed SARS-CoV-2 infection during March to December 2020. These receptors have no known antigen. Sequenced here: CD4+ T cells from PBMCs cultured with SARS-CoV-2 spike peptides, sampled before COVID-19 vaccination. The source is a human donor who had a prior SARS-CoV-2 infection.

By sample share, this clone is large. The CDR3 region has the DNA TGTGCCAGCATTCGACGAGAGGCGGGAGTAGGCGAGCAGTACTTC. It specifies CASIRREAGVGEQYF. The chain recombines TRBV6-5 with TRBJ2-7, with 7 bases matching TRBD2. The CDR3 sequence is 15 residues long. V was clipped by 7 bases and J by 6 bases; unmatched bases: 15. CDR1 is MNHEY and CDR2 is SVGAGI in the germline V gene.

The rearrangement uses TRBV5-6 and TRBJ2-7, with TRBD1 matching 10 bases. Germline CDR1 reads SGHDT; CDR2 reads YYEEEE. The trim removed 3 bases at V and 4 bases at J, leaving 16 bases unmatched. The CDR3 runs 18 residues. CDR3 nucleotide sequence: TGTGCCAGCAGCTGGAGAACCGGGACAGGGGATCGAAGATACGAGCAGTACTTC. The encoded protein is CASSWRTGTGDRRYEQYF.

The V and J genes are TRBV2 and TRBJ1-1, with D hard to call. Trimming stripped 7 bases from V and 4 bases from J, with 13 bases between. Germline lookup yields CDR1 SNHLY and CDR2 FYNNEI. The CDR3 is 13 amino acids. The CDR3 DNA sequence: TGTGCCAGCATGAACTTGCGGGGCACTGAAGCTTTCTTT. Amino acid sequence: CASMNLRGTEAFF.

This rearrangement joins TRBV30 to TRBJ1-3; a possible D gene is TRBD1 (5 bases). Trimming removed 5 bases at V and 3 bases at J, with 11 bases between. Per germline, CDR1 GTSNPN and CDR2 SVGIG (reference sequence). The CDR3 has 13 amino acids. Here the CDR3 reads CAWEKGYGNTIYF. CDR3 nucleotide sequence: TGTGCCTGGGAAAAGGGGTATGGAAACACCATATATTTT.

J is TRBJ1-6 and V is TRBV7-2; the D is unclear. V was pared by 1 base and J by 7 bases, with 17 bases between. Germline assignment: CDR1 SGHTA and CDR2 FQGNSA. CDR3 length: 17 residues. The CDR3 loop is CASSLDLVGRMNSPLHF. The CDR3 DNA is TGTGCCAGCAGCTTAGACCTGGTGGGCCGGATGAATTCACCCCTCCACTTT.

The chain recombines TRBV9 with TRBJ2-7; maybe TRBD1 (5 bases). The CDR3 totals 14 residues. The germline V and J ends were trimmed by 3 bases and 1 base, with 11 bases remaining between them. Germline CDR1 and CDR2: SGDLS and YYNGEE. The CDR3 DNA reads TGTGCCAGCAGCGCAACAGGAATGTCCTACGAGCAGTACTTC. Residues: CASSATGMSYEQYF. Using reference TRBV9 and TRBJ2-7 for the parts outside the CDR3, the full variable domain is DSGVTQTPKHLITATGQRVTLRCSPRSGDLSVYWYQQSLDQGLQFLIQYYNGEERAKGNILERFSAQQFPDLHSELNLSSLELGDSALYFCASSATGMSYEQYFGPGTRLTVT.

This clone was counted between two and nine times. The chain uses TRBV7-9 and TRBJ1-5; D not resolved. This CDR3 is built from 14 residues. Trimming removed 5 bases at V and 3 bases at J, with 11 bases between. Germline CDR1 reads SEHNR; CDR2 reads FQNEAQ (reference sequence). As DNA, the CDR3 is TGTGCCAGCAGCCGCGGGGAAAACAATCAGCCCCAGCATTTT. Protein sequence: CASSRGENNQPQHF.

The chain carries TRBV4-1 and TRBJ2-7; 7 bases are shared with TRBD2. Germline lookup yields CDR1 MGHRA and CDR2 YSYEKL. V gave up 5 bases and J gave up 8 bases; unmatched junction bases: 15. This CDR3 comprises 15 residues. CDR3 DNA sequence: TGCGCCAGCAGCTCCCGACTAGCTGGATACGAGAAGCAGTACTTC. This codes for CASSSRLAGYEKQYF.

This clone was seen a few times. The chain uses TRBV7-3 and TRBJ2-1, with D perhaps matching TRBD2 (6 bases). V was cut by 5 bases and J by 7 bases, with 12 bases left in between. This CDR3 is 13 amino acids long. Germline CDR1 and CDR2: SGHTA and FQGTGA. CDR3 in amino acids: CASSQGLNNEQFF. The CDR3 region has the DNA TGTGCCAGCAGCCAGGGACTGAATAATGAGCAGTTCTTC.

V is TRBV11-1 and J is TRBJ2-1, with D unclear. V shed 2 bases and J shed 0 bases, with 11 bases lying between them. The germline V gene encodes CDR1 SGHAT and CDR2 FQDESV (reference sequence). The CDR3 is 16 residues long. CDR3: CASSLRPPSSYNEQFF. As DNA, the CDR3 is TGTGCCAGCAGCTTAAGACCTCCGAGCTCCTACAATGAGCAGTTCTTC. The full variable domain, in which reference TRBV11-1 and TRBJ2-1 provide the parts outside the CDR3, is EAEVAQSPRYKITEKSQAVAFWCDPISGHATLYWYRQILGQGPELLVQFQDESVVDDSQLPKDRFSAERLKGVDSTLKIQPAELGDSAMYLCASSLRPPSSYNEQFFGPGTRLTVL.

The genes are TRBV11-2 and TRBJ2-5; 10 nucleotides match TRBD2. With 5 bases clipped from V and 5 bases from J, the junction kept 11 bases outside the gene matches. The germline V gene has CDR1 SGHAT and CDR2 FQNNGV. This CDR3 is built from 16 residues. The CDR3 protein is CASSPRTSGVPETQYF. As DNA, the CDR3 is TGTGCCAGCAGCCCGAGGACTAGCGGCGTTCCGGAGACCCAGTACTTC.

This clone was counted between two and nine times. This rearrangement joins TRBV18 to TRBJ2-3; possibly TRBD2 for D (6 bases). V lost 1 base and J 2 bases, leaving 13 bases between the germline ends. The CDR3 totals 16 residues. The germline gives CDR1 KGHSH, CDR2 LQKENI. CDR3 nucleotide sequence: TGTGCCAGCTCACCACGACGCGGAGGGGCCACAGATACGCAGTATTTT. Translated, it gives CASSPRRGGATDTQYF.

The chain recombines TRBV15 with TRBJ2-3; 8 bases line up with TRBD2. The CDR3 is made up of 18 amino acids. Germline V lookup: CDR1 LNHNV, CDR2 YYDKDF (reference sequence). J was trimmed by 4 bases and V by 0 bases; bases with no gene match: 12. In DNA form, the CDR3 reads TGTGCCACCAGCAGAGAAGGTAGTAAGCGGGAGAGGCCAGATACGCAGTATTTT. It codes for CATSREGSKRERPDTQYF. Full variable domain (rest looked up from reference TRBV15 and TRBJ2-3): DAMVIQNPRYQVTQFGKPVTLSCSQTLNHNVMYWYQQKSSQAPKLLFHYYDKDFNNEADTPDNFQSRRPNTSFCFLDIRSPGLGDTAMYLCATSREGSKRERPDTQYFGPGTRLTVL.

This chain joins TRBV7-3 and TRBJ2-3; TRBD1 matches at 7 bases. CDR3 length: 15 amino acids. Germline V gene data show CDR1 as SGHTA and CDR2 as FQGTGA. V lost 5 bases to trimming and J lost 2 bases; unmatched junction nucleotides: 7. The CDR3 loop is CASSANRGPTDTQYF. Here the CDR3 DNA reads TGTGCCAGCAGCGCTAACAGGGGCCCCACAGATACGCAGTATTTT. Complete variable domain (other parts from reference TRBV7-3 and TRBJ2-3): GAGVSQTPSNKVTEKGKYVELRCDPISGHTALYWYRQSLGQGPEFLIYFQGTGAADDSGLPNDRFFAVRPEGSVSTLKIQRTERGDSAVYLCASSANRGPTDTQYFGPGTRLTVL.

This chain connects TRBV7-3 to TRBJ2-1; 8 bases fit TRBD1. The CDR3 is 15 residues long. The trim removed 5 bases at V and 6 bases at J, leaving 9 bases unmatched. In germline, CDR1 is SGHTA, CDR2 FQGTGA. This chain's CDR3 is CASSLRQGPSNEQFF. Written as DNA, the CDR3 is TGTGCCAGCAGCCTAAGACAGGGGCCCTCCAATGAGCAGTTCTTC.

The chain recombines TRBV5-1 with TRBJ2-2; 16 positions match TRBD2. The V gene end was trimmed by 4 bases and the J gene end by 5 bases; junction bases not matched to a gene: 8. The CDR3 covers 18 residues. Germline CDR1 reads SGHRS; CDR2 reads YFSETQ. DNA of the CDR3: TGCGCCAGCAGCACGGGGACTAGCGGGAGGGCCGGGACCGGGGAGCTGTTTTTT. Protein product: CASSTGTSGRAGTGELFF.

This chain joins TRBV19 and TRBJ1-4; no firm D call. This CDR3 region has 13 residues. Germline CDR1 reads LNHDA; CDR2 reads SQIVND (reference sequence). The V end was cut by 3 bases, the J end by 7 bases, with 9 bases between. CDR3 residues: CASSISKGEKLFF. For the CDR3, the DNA is TGTGCCAGTAGTATTTCTAAGGGTGAAAAACTGTTTTTT.

The gene calls are TRBV6-5 and TRBJ1-1, with D tentatively TRBD1 (5 bases). Looked up from germline, CDR1 is MNHEY and CDR2 is SVGAGI. The CDR3 spans 13 residues. This chain's CDR3 is CAAGTVYFTEAFF. In DNA form, the CDR3 reads TGTGCTGCCGGGACTGTCTACTTCACTGAAGCTTTCTTT.

The chain is built from TRBV5-1 and TRBJ1-3, with 7 bases identical to TRBD1. CDR1 is SGHRS, CDR2 YFSETQ, per germline. The CDR3 totals 16 residues. J was trimmed by 1 base and V by 0 bases; bases with no gene match: 4. Here the CDR3 reads CASSLAIQGSGNTIYF. The CDR3 DNA follows: TGCGCCAGCAGCTTGGCGATACAGGGGTCTGGAAACACCATATATTTT.

The rearrangement uses TRBV19 and TRBJ1-3; 7 bases line up with TRBD1. Germline loops: CDR1 LNHDA, CDR2 SQIVND (reference sequence). This CDR3 comprises 15 residues. Germline trimming cut 5 bases from V and 0 bases from J; bases unmatched to any gene: 4. The CDR3 bases are TGTGCCAGTAGTGAACAGGGGCTCTCTGGAAACACCATATATTTT. Its protein product is CASSEQGLSGNTIYF.